The present entry profiles one TCR beta chain with its context. Its recognized antigen is unknown. Nothing much larger sits one base from this clone, and base qualities are not available. This sample was taken from a study of a mutant IDH1 vaccine in newly diagnosed glioma (dated by TCRdb to 2020 to 2022). For the wider study: Vaccination was initiated 4-6 weeks after radiotherapy alone, or concurrently with temozolomide cycles in the chemotherapy-containing groups. Of the approximately 35 treated patients, approximately 62% were male and approximately 38% were female, and the mean age was about 40 years. Before enrollment, patients had received standard therapy of radiotherapy alone, temozolomide alone, or radiochemotherapy with temozolomide; most received the combination. The week-35 safety follow-up took place at visit V12, and the week-47 end of study took place at visit V13. Peripheral blood samples were drawn at six visits, namely V03 (baseline), V05, V07, V10, V12 and V13. Longitudinal TCRB deep sequencing was performed for about two dozen treated patients wherever samples were available for exploratory analyses.

Germline trimming amounts to 4 bases on V and 5 bases on J, with 6 as the count of junction bases outside the gene matches. According to the germline V gene, CDR1 reads SGHRS and CDR2 reads YFSETQ. The CDR3 runs 15 amino acids, cysteine and phenylalanine included. Left in the record is the CDR3 DNA by itself, 45 bases read in frame from the first base. Libraries were constructed by the immunoSEQ multiplex PCR assay. The hsTCRB Kit was used according to the manufacturer's protocol to amplify rearranged TCR beta chain sequences. TCRB libraries were sequenced on an Illumina MiSeq. Per the source publication's procedure: The kit vendor's proprietary platform handled demultiplexing, trimming and gene mapping. TCRdb retrieved this table from immuneACCESS and kept in-frame rearrangements only. Not all clones are present; in checked studies, unresolved V genes account for under half, and no reason is known for the remainder. The V and J calls and clone size were taken over from that table, and D and trimming were inferred from the DNA. Across this sample there are tens of thousands of clones, with roughly 80% seen only once. Approximately 3.5% of the sample lies in the top ten.

Findings and caveats that apply to the study as a whole: The authors stated that sample limitations prevented analyses of patient blood samples from being reproduced. No apparent relationship was observed between pseudoprogression and alterations in the top peripheral T cell clonotypes detected by TCRB sequencing. Immune responses induced by the vaccine were seen in 90% to 95% of patients across multiple MHC alleles. PBMC samples for TCRB deep sequencing were selected based on availability.

The time point label, as the study defines it: week 47, end of study. A 20-mer mutant IDH1 peptide at 300 micrograms in Montanide made up each vaccine dose, which was injected subcutaneously together with topical imiquimod. Across visits V03 through V10, patients got a total of eight vaccinations, given in weeks 1, 3, 5, 7, 11, 15, 19 and 23. All donors had newly diagnosed IDH1-mutant astrocytomas of WHO grade 3 or 4 that showed loss of nuclear ATRX. The samples were drawn from NOA16, a multicentre, single-arm, open-label phase I trial in Germany that tested a mutant IDH1 peptide vaccine in humans for the first time. Genomic DNA for TCRB sequencing was extracted from EDTA blood using the DNeasy Blood and Tissue Kit.

The rearranged chain carries TRBV5-1 and TRBJ1-4, and TRBD1 aligns with 9 junction nucleotides. The source material was PBMCs, sampled from a glioma patient whose treatment included an IDH1 peptide vaccine. The TCR comes from a woman aged 50 to 60 with glioma. The CDR3 protein is CASSIQGAVNEKLFF. The base sequence is TGCGCCAGCAGCATACAGGGGGCCGTGAATGAAAAACTGTTTTTT.